This T cell receptor (beta chain) was retrieved from a study of identical twins. CDR1 and CDR2 from the germline V gene are GTSNPN and SVGIG (reference sequence). V dropped 1 base and J dropped 5 bases, with 18 bases sitting between them. This CDR3 contains 15 residues. Each CDR3 protein is one row after TCRdb ran MiXCR on the 5' RACE reads. The sample contains a few hundred thousand distinct CDR3 sequences, approximately 8.3% of which appear only once. These same data were also listed under a study on yellow fever vaccine responses in identical twins.

The J gene is TRBJ2-7, the V gene TRBV30; a possible D gene is TRBD2 (5 bases). Source material: CD8+ T cells sorted from blood. The TCR was taken from a woman under 30 in good health. In nucleotides, the CDR3 is TGTGCCTGGAGTGCCCTTTTGAATACAGCGGACGAGCAGTACTTC. Translated, it gives CAWSALLNTADEQYF. Variable domain in full (rest from reference TRBV30 and TRBJ2-7): SQTIHQWPATLVQPVGSPLSLECTVEGTSNPNLYWYRQAAGRGLQLLFYSVGIGQISSEVPQNLSASRPQDRQFILSSKKLLLSDSGFYLCAWSALLNTADEQYFGPGTRLTVT.